This record concerns one T cell receptor beta chain sequence. The antigen remains undetermined. Sequencing in the ViraFEST assay came after antigen-specific CD4+ T cells had been expanded with viral peptide pools, which were used to stimulate PBMC. A roughly ten-day culture period preceded the isolation of CD4+ T cells. Vaccine recipients had no previous SARS-CoV-2 infection; their nucleocapsid antibodies were negative. The data belong to a study of vaccination effects on CD4 cells after COVID-19. Background on the study: Of the BNT162b2 and mRNA-1273 vaccines, participants received two doses of one or the other.

Study findings and constraints: Clonal contraction was marked in infection- and vaccine-induced clones late after vaccination.

The data were produced by immunoSEQ multiplex PCR, yet TCRdb's version contains in-frame clones alone and is incomplete. The table includes roughly 50,000 clones, just under 80% detected once. Source: CD4+ T cells from PBMCs cultured with HCoV-OC43 spike peptides, taken before COVID-19 vaccination. Subset meaning: HCoV-OC43 spike overlapping peptide pool stimulation. This clonotype was obtained from a human donor who received a COVID-19 vaccine.

CDR3 loop: CASRGQVEGGAFF. The CDR3 nucleotides read TGTGCCAGCAGGGGACAGGTGGAAGGTGGAGCTTTCTTT. The V and J genes are TRBV6-5 and TRBJ1-1; 8 bases are shared with TRBD1. Trimming removed 6 bases from V and 10 bases from J; junction bases left unmatched: 10. Germline loops: CDR1 MNHEY, CDR2 SVGAGI. The CDR3 runs to 13 residues.